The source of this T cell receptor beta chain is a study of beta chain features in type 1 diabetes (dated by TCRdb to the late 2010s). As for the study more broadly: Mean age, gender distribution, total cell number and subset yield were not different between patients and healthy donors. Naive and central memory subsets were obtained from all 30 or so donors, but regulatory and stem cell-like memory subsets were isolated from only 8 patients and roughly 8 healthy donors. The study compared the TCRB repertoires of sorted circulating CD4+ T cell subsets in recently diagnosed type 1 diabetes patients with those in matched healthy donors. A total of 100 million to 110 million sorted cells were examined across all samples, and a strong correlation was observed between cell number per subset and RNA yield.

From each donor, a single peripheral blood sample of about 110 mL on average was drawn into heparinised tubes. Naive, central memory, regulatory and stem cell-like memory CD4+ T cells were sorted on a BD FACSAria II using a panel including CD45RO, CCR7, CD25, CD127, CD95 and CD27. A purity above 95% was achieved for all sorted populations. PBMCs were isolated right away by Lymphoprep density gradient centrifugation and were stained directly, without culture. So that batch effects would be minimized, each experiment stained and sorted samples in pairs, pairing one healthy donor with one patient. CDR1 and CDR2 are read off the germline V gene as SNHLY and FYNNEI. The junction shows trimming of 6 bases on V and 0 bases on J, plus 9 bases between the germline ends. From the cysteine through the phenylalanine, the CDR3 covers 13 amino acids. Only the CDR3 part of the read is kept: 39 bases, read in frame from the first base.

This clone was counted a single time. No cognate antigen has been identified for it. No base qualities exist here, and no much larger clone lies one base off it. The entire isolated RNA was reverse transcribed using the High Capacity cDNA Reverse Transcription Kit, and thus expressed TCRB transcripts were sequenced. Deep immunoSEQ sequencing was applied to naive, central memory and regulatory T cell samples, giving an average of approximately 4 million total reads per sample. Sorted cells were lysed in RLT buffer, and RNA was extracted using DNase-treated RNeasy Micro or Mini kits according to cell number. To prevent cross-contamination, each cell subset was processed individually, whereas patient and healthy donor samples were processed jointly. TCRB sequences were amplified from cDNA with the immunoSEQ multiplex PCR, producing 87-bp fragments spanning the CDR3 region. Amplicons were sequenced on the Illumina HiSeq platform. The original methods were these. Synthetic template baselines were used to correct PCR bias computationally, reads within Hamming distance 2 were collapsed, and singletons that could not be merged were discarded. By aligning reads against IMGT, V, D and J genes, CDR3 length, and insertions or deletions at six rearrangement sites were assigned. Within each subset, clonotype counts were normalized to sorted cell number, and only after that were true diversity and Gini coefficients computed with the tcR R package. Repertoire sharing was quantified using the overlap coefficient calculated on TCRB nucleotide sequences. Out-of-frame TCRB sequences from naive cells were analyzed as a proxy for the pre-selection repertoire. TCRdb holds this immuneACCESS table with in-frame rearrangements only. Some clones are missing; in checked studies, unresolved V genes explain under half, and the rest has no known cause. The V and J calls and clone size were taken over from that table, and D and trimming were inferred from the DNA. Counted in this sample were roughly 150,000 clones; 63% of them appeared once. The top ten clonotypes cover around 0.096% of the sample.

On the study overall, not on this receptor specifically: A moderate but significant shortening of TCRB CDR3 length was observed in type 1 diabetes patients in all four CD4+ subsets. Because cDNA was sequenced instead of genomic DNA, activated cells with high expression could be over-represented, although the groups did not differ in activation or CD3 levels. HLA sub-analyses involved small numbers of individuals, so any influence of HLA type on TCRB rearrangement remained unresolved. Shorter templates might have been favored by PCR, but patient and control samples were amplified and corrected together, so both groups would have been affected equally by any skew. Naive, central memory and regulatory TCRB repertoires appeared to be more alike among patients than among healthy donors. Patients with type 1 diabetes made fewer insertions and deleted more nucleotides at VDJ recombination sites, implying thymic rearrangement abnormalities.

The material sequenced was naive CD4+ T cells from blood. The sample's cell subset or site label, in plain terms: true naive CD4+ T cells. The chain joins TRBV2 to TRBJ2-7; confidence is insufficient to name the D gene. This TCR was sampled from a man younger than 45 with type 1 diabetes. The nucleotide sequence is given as TGTGCCAGCAGGGACGGTTTCTCCTACGAGCAGTACTTC. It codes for CASRDGFSYEQYF.